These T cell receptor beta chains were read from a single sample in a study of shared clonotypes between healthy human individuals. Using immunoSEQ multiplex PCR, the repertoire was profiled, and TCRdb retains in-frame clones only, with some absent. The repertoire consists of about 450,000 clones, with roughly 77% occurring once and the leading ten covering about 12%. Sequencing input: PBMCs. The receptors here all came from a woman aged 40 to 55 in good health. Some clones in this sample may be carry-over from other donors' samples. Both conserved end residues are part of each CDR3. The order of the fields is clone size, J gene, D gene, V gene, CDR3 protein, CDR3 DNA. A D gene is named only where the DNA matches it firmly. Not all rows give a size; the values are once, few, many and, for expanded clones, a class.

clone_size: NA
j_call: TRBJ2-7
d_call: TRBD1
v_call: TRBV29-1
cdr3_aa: CSYTGVSYEQYF
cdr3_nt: TGCAGCTACACAGGGGTAAGCTACGAGCAGTACTTC

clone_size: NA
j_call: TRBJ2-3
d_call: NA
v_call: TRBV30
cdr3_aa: CAWSLGTGGDTQYF
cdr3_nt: NA

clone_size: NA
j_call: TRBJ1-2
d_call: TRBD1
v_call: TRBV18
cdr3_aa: CASSPGSRTGGNYGYTF
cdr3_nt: TGTGCCAGCTCACCAGGTTCTCGTACAGGGGGCAACTATGGCTACACCTTC

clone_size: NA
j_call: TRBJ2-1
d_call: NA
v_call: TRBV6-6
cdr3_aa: CASSGSALSSNEQFF
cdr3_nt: TGTGCCAGCAGCGGCTCGGCGCTGAGTTCTAATGAGCAGTTCTTC

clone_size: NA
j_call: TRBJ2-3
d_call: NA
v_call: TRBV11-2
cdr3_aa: CASSLADTSGPDTQYF
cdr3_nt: TGTGCCAGCAGCTTAGCCGACACCTCAGGGCCAGATACGCAGTATTTT

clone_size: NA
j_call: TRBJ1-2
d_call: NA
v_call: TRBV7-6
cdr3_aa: CASSPTTGPNNYGYTF
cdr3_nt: TGTGCCAGCAGCCCAACGACAGGCCCCAATAACTATGGCTACACCTTC

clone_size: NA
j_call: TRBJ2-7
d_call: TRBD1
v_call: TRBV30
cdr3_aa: CAWSRQGGAYEQYF
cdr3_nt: TGTGCCTGGAGTAGACAGGGGGGGGCGTACGAGCAGTACTTC

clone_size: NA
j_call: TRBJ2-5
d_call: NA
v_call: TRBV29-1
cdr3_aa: CSVGVGLQETQYF
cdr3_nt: TGCAGCGTTGGGGTGGGTCTACAAGAGACCCAGTACTTC

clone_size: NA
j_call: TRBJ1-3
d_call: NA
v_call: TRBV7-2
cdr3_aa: CASSPGGLSSGNTIYF
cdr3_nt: TGTGCCAGCAGCCCCGGAGGGCTGAGCTCTGGAAACACCATATATTTT

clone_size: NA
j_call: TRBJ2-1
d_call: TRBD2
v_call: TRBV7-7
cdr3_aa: CASRGASPGLAGVGEQFF
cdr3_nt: TGTGCCAGCAGGGGGGCCTCCCCGGGACTAGCGGGAGTTGGGGAGCAGTTCTTC

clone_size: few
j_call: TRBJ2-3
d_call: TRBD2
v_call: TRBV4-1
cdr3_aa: CASSQEWLAGGADTQYF
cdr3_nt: TGCGCCAGCAGCCAAGAATGGCTAGCGGGAGGGGCAGATACGCAGTATTTT

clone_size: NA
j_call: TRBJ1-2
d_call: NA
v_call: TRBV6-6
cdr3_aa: CASMRQLGYGYTF
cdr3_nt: TGTGCCAGCATGAGACAGCTTGGCTATGGCTACACCTTC

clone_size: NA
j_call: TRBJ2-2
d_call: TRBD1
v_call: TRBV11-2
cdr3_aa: CASSLGQGNTGELFF
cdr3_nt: TGTGCCAGCAGTCTGGGACAGGGGAACACCGGGGAGCTGTTTTTT

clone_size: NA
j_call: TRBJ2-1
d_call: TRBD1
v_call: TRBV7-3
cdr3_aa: CASSLNGDRDEQFF
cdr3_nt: TGTGCCAGCAGCTTAAATGGGGACAGGGATGAGCAGTTCTTC

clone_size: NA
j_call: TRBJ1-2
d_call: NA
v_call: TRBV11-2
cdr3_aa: CASSFSRTAKGGYGYTF
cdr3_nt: TGTGCCAGCAGCTTTTCCCGGACAGCTAAAGGGGGCTATGGCTACACCTTC

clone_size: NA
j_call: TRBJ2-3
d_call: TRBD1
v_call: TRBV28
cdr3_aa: CASSLIDRGRQYF
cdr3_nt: TGTGCCAGCAGTTTGATAGACAGGGGTAGGCAGTATTTT

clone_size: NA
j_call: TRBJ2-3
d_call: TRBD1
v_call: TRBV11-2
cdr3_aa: CASSLGSPIRSGGQYF
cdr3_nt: TGTGCCAGCAGCTTAGGTTCTCCGATCAGATCAGGGGGGCAGTATTTT

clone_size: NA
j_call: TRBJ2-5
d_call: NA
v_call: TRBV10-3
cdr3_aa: CAISGPQETQYF
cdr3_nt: TGTGCCATCAGTGGGCCTCAAGAGACCCAGTACTTC

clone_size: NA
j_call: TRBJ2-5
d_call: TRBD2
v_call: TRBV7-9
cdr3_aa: CASSFSAGGPGETQYF
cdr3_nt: TGTGCCAGCAGCTTCTCAGCGGGAGGGCCGGGGGAGACCCAGTACTTC

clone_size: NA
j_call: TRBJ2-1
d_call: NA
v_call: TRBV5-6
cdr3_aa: CASSPTGYNEQFF
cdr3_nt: TGTGCCAGCAGCCCCACAGGATACAATGAGCAGTTCTTC

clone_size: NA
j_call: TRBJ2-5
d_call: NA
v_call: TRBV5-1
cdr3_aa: CASSLEGAGETQYF
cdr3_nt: TGCGCCAGCAGCTTGGAGGGCGCGGGAGAGACCCAGTACTTC

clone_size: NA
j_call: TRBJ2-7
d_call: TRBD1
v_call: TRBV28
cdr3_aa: CASSSWTGESYEQYF
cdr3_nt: TGTGCCAGCAGTTCTTGGACAGGGGAAAGCTACGAGCAGTACTTC

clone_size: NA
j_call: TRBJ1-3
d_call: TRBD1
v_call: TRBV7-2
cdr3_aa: CASSLFGQGADTIYF
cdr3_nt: TGTGCCAGCAGCTTATTCGGACAGGGGGCTGACACCATATATTTT

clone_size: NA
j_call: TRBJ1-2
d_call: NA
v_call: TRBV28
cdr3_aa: CASSLRAFGYTF
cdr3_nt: TGTGCCAGCAGTTTGAGGGCGTTTGGCTACACCTTC

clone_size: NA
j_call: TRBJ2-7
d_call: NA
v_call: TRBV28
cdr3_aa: CASSLAGGAGYEQYF
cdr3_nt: TGTGCCAGCAGTTTGGCTGGGGGCGCGGGCTACGAGCAGTACTTC

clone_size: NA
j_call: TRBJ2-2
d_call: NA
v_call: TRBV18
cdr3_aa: CASSSQGGTTGELFF
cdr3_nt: TGTGCCAGCTCATCCCAAGGGGGGACCACCGGGGAGCTGTTTTTT

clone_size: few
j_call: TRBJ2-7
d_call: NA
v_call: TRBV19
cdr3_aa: CASSTRYGGYEQYF
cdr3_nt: TGTGCCAGTAGTACGCGATATGGCGGCTACGAGCAGTACTTC

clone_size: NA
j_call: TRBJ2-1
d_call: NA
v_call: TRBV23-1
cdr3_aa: CASRKRRGALNEQFF
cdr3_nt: TGCGCCAGCCGTAAACGTAGGGGGGCCCTCAATGAGCAGTTCTTC

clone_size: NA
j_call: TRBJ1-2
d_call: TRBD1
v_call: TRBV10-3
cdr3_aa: CAISASQGALIGYTF
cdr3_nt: TGTGCCATCAGTGCATCACAGGGGGCTTTAATCGGCTACACCTTC

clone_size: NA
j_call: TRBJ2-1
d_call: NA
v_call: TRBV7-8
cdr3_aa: CASSSGGASYLGEQFF
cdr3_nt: TGTGCCAGCAGCTCCGGAGGGGCTAGCTATCTCGGTGAGCAGTTCTTC

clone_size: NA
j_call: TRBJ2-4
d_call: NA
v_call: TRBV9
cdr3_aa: CASSEEQGFVRNIQYF
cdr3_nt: TGTGCCAGCAGTGAAGAACAGGGTTTTGTGAGAAACATTCAGTACTTC

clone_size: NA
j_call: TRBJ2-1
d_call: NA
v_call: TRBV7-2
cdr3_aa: CASSLLGGQTNEQFF
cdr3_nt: TGTGCCAGCAGCCTCCTCGGGGGACAAACCAATGAGCAGTTCTTC

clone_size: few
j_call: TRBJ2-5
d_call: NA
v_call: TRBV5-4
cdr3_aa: CASSLEPNQETQYF
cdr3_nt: TGTGCCAGCAGCTTGGAGCCCAACCAAGAGACCCAGTACTTC

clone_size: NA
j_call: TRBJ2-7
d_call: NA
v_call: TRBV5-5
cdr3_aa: CASRGGVVGTYEQYF
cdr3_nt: TGTGCCAGCAGAGGGGGAGTCGTCGGGACCTACGAGCAGTACTTC

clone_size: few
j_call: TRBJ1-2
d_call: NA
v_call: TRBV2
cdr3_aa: CASSEYLEQGGYTF
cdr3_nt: TGTGCCAGCAGTGAATATCTGGAACAAGGTGGCTACACCTTC

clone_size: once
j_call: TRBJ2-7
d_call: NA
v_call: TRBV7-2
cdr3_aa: CASSLEWRAEQYF
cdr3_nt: TGTGCCAGCAGCTTAGAGTGGCGGGCGGAGCAGTACTTC

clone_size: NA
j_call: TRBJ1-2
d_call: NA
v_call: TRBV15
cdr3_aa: CATEAGRNYGYTF
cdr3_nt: TGTGCCACCGAAGCGGGACGGAACTATGGCTACACCTTC

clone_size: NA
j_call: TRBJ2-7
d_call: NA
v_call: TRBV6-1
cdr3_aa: CASRTEASSYEQYF
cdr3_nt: TGTGCCAGCAGGACGGAGGCTAGCTCCTACGAGCAGTACTTC

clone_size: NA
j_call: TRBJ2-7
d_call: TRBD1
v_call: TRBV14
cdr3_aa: CASSQDPLGTGRDEQYF
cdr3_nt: TGTGCCAGCAGCCAAGACCCACTCGGGACAGGGAGGGACGAGCAGTACTTC

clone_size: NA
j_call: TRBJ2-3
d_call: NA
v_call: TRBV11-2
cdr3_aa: CASSSLQGWTQYF
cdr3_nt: TGTGCCAGCAGCTCGTTACAGGGTTGGACGCAGTATTTT

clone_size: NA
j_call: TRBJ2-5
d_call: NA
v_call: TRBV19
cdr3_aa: CASSIGLVGETQYF
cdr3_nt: TGTGCCAGTAGTATAGGGTTGGTCGGGGAGACCCAGTACTTC

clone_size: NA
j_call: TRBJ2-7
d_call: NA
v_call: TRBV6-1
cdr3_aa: CASSVEYQGEQYF
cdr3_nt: TGTGCCAGCAGTGTAGAGTACCAGGGAGAGCAGTACTTC

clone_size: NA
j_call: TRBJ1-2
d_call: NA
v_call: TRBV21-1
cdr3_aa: CASSDPDRPGLWLHLRFGDHTF
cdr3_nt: NA

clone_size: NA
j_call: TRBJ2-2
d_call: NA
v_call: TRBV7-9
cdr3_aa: CASSLDFRGELFF
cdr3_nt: TGTGCCAGCAGCTTAGACTTTCGCGGGGAGCTGTTTTTT

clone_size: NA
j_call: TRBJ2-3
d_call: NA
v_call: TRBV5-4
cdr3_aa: CASSQGYGSSTDTQYF
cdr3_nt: TGTGCCAGCAGTCAGGGTTATGGATCAAGCACAGATACGCAGTATTTT

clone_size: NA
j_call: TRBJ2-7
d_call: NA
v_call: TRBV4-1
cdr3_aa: CASSQLGSYEQYF
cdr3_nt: TGCGCCAGCAGCCAACTGGGGTCTTACGAGCAGTACTTC

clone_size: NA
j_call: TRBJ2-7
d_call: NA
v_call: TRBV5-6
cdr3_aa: CASSLDSGAYYEQYF
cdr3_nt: TGTGCCAGCAGCCTTGACAGTGGGGCCTACTACGAGCAGTACTTC

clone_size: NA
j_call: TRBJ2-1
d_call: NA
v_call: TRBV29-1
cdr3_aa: CSVSPAGAYNEQFF
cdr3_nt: TGCAGCGTTTCCCCTGCGGGCGCCTACAATGAGCAGTTCTTC

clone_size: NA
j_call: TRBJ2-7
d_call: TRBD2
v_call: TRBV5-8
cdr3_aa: CASSLEGLASYEQYF
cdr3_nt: TGTGCCAGCAGTCTGGAGGGACTAGCCTCCTACGAGCAGTACTTC

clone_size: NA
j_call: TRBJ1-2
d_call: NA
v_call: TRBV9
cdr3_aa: CASSAGQWASGYTF
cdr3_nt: TGTGCCAGCAGCGCCGGACAGTGGGCTTCGGGCTACACCTTC

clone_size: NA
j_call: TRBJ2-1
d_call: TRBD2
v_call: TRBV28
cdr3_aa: CASSSNTGTSYNEQFF
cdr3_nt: TGTGCCAGCAGTTCGAATACCGGGACTAGCTACAATGAGCAGTTCTTC

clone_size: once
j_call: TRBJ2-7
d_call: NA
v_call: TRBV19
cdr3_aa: CASNQRGAANEQYF
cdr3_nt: TGTGCCAGTAACCAGAGGGGGGCGGCTAACGAGCAGTACTTC